A single sample is the source of the 13 T cell receptor beta chains below, sequenced in a study of shared clonotypes between healthy human individuals. Profiling relied on immunoSEQ multiplex PCR, and the TCRdb table lists in-frame clones only, not all of them. Among hundreds of thousands of clones, 90% to 97% were seen once, and the ten largest hold about 0.054%. What was sequenced was naive CD4+ T cells sorted from blood. Sample subset: CD45RA+ positively selected. Receptors were obtained from a woman in her 30s in good health.

The V and J genes are TRBV28 and TRBJ2-2; tentative D call: TRBD2 (6 bases). V was pared by 6 bases and J by 4 bases, with 15 bases between. CDR1 is MDHEN and CDR2 is SYDVKM in the germline V gene. The CDR3 is 15 amino acids. The CDR3 DNA reads as TGTGCCAGCAGCGACCGGCGGGGTCGCACCGGGGAGCTGTTTTTT. Encoded protein: CASSDRRGRTGELFF.

The rearrangement joins TRBV18 to TRBJ1-1; TRBD1 might be the D (6 bases). There are 14 residues in the CDR3. The germline V gene has CDR1 KGHSH and CDR2 LQKENI. V gave up 2 bases and J gave up 4 bases, with 11 bases separating them. CDR3 nucleotide sequence: TGTGCCAGCTCACCAAGGACAGTGACCACTGAAGCTTTCTTT. Its translation is CASSPRTVTTEAFF. Supplemented by reference TRBV18 and TRBJ1-1, the full variable domain reads NAGVMQNPRHLVRRRGQEARLRCSPMKGHSHVYWYRQLPEEGLKFMVYLQKENIIDESGMPKERFSAEFPKEGPSILRIQQVVRGDSAAYFCASSPRTVTTEAFFGQGTRLTVV.

The V call is TRBV6-1, the J call TRBJ1-5; no reliable D call. The germline gives CDR1 MNHNS, CDR2 SASEGT. The CDR3 has 11 amino acids. V was shortened by 5 bases and J by 5 bases, with 4 bases between the two germline ends. In DNA, the CDR3 is TGTGCCAGCAGTTGGGATCAGCCCCAGCATTTT. Residues: CASSWDQPQHF.

V and J are TRBV5-1 and TRBJ1-1, with a tentative D call TRBD1 (5 bases). With 0 bases removed from V and 5 bases from J, the gap between germline ends came to 11 bases. The CDR3 consists of 14 residues. Germline V gene data show CDR1 as SGHRS and CDR2 as YFSETQ. The CDR3 nucleotides are TGCGCCAGCAGCTTGGAGACAGTAGGAACTGAAGCTTTCTTT. Translating gives CASSLETVGTEAFF.

The CDR3 is CASSVGSPLDAEQYF. As DNA, the CDR3 is TGTGCCAGCAGCGTAGGTAGCCCCCTAGATGCCGAGCAGTACTTC. The V gene is TRBV9, the J gene TRBJ2-7; no firm D call. V dropped 0 bases and J dropped 6 bases, with 16 bases sitting between them. The germline gives CDR1 SGDLS, CDR2 YYNGEE. This CDR3 has 15 amino acids. Variable domain in full (rest from reference TRBV9 and TRBJ2-7): DSGVTQTPKHLITATGQRVTLRCSPRSGDLSVYWYQQSLDQGLQFLIQYYNGEERAKGNILERFSAQQFPDLHSELNLSSLELGDSALYFCASSVGSPLDAEQYFGPGTRLTVT.

The chain couples TRBV12-5 to TRBJ1-1, with a tentative D call TRBD1 (5 bases). Trimming pared 0 bases from V and 4 bases from J, leaving 12 bases between. Germline CDR1 and CDR2: LGHNT and FRNRAP. This CDR3 has 15 amino acids. Here the CDR3 reads CASGLVRQGLTEAFF. CDR3 in DNA: TGTGCTAGTGGTTTGGTAAGGCAGGGTCTCACTGAAGCTTTCTTT.

The table lists this clone with a count of one. The chain employs TRBV4-1 and TRBJ1-2, with no clear D. The germline V gene has CDR1 MGHRA and CDR2 YSYEKL. V lost 1 base, J lost 0 bases, and 12 bases lay in between. The CDR3 loop spans 16 amino acids. The CDR3 here is CASSQAESGPNYGYTF. In DNA, the CDR3 is TGCGCCAGCAGCCAAGCGGAATCCGGGCCTAACTATGGCTACACCTTC.

Comments on this clone: Other DNA sequences within the sample encode an identical CDR3. The rearrangement uses TRBV18 and TRBJ1-5, with 8 bases that match TRBD1. After removal of 3 bases from V and 3 bases from J, the junction contained 1 base not matched to a gene. This CDR3 has 14 residues. The germline CDR1 and CDR2 sequences are KGHSH and LQKENI. For the CDR3, the DNA is TGTGCCAGCTCACCGACAGGGGTCAATCAGCCCCAGCATTTT. Its protein is CASSPTGVNQPQHF.

The chain links TRBV6-6 to TRBJ2-1; 8 positions agree with TRBD2. J lost 8 bases, V lost 6 bases, and 12 bases had no gene match. The CDR3 is 15 amino acids. Germline CDR1 reads MNHNY; CDR2 reads SVGAGI (reference sequence). The CDR3 region has the DNA TGTGCCAGCAGGAGCTTAGCGGGACTGCTCGATGAGCAGTTCTTC. This gives the protein CASRSLAGLLDEQFF.

This clone appeared a single time. The chain couples TRBV6-4 to TRBJ2-7; D could derive from TRBD1 or TRBD2 (5 bases each). In germline, CDR1 is MRHNA, CDR2 SNTAGT. This CDR3 region has 15 residues. V was trimmed by 6 bases and J by 2 bases, leaving 17 bases between them. The CDR3 here is CASSRGGDGTYEQYF. CDR3 DNA: TGTGCCAGCAGCCGAGGTGGGGACGGGACCTACGAGCAGTACTTC.

The genes are TRBV7-6 and TRBJ2-5; no reliable D call. The V gene lost 2 bases and the J gene lost 5 bases, with 15 bases spanning the gap. CDR3 size: 15 residues. Germline V gives CDR1 SGHVS, CDR2 FNYEAQ. CDR3: CASSLNGFTRETQYF. Here the CDR3 DNA reads TGTGCCAGCAGCTTAAATGGCTTTACGCGGGAGACCCAGTACTTC. The full variable domain, rest sourced from reference TRBV7-6 and TRBJ2-5, is GAGVSQSPRYKVTKRGQDVALRCDPISGHVSLYWYRQALGQGPEFLTYFNYEAQQDKSGLPNDRFSAERPEGSISTLTIQRTEQRDSAMYRCASSLNGFTRETQYFGPGTRLLVL.

V and J are TRBV4-1 and TRBJ2-5; D might be TRBD1 (5 bases). Germline V gives CDR1 MGHRA, CDR2 YSYEKL. V was clipped by 0 bases and J by 5 bases, with 13 bases between them. There are 15 residues in the CDR3. CDR3 amino acids: CASSQDWGRVETQYF. CDR3 DNA: TGCGCCAGCAGCCAAGATTGGGGCAGGGTTGAGACCCAGTACTTC.

This chain connects TRBV28 to TRBJ2-7, with D possibly being TRBD1 (5 bases). V was trimmed by 3 bases and J by 1 base, leaving 13 bases between them. CDR1 is MDHEN, CDR2 SYDVKM, per germline. The CDR3 covers 15 residues. CDR3 nucleotides: TGTGCCAGCAGTTTGTCCGCCAGGGCTTCCTACGAGCAGTACTTC. Its translation: CASSLSARASYEQYF.